Detailed here is one T cell receptor beta chain. The sample comes from a study of T cell changes during pregnancy in multiple sclerosis. Profiling relied on immunoSEQ multiplex PCR, and the TCRdb table lists in-frame clones only, not all of them. The sample consists of 90,000 to 95,000 clones, around 93% of them appearing once. The CDR3 extends over 14 amino acids. The V gene end was trimmed by 6 bases and the J gene end by 2 bases; junction bases not matched to a gene: 6. Germline V lookup: CDR1 MDHEN, CDR2 SYDVKM. This receptor was taken from a female donor with multiple sclerosis, enrolled in a pregnancy study. Specimen: peripheral blood, collected before pregnancy. The J gene is TRBJ2-7, the V gene TRBV28; 8 positions agree with TRBD1. The CDR3 DNA reads as TGTGCCAGCAGACCGGGACAGGTTACCTACGAGCAGTACTTC. It is translated as CASRPGQVTYEQYF.